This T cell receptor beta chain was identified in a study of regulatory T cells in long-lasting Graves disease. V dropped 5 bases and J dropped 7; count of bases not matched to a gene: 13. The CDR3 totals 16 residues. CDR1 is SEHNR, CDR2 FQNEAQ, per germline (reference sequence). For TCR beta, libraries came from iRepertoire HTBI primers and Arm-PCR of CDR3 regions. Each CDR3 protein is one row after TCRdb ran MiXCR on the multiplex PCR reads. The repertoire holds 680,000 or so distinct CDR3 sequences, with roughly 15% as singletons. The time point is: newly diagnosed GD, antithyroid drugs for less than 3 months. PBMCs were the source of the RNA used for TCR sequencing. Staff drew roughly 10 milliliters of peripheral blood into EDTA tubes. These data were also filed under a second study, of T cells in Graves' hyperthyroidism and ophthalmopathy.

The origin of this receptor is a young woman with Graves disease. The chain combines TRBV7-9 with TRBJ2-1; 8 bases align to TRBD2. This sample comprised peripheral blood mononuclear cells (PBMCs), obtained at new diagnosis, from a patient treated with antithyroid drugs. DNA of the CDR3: TGTGCCAGCAGCCCGCGCGAGAGCGGGAGAAGGAATGAGCAGTTCTTC. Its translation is CASSPRESGRRNEQFF.